Presented here are 3 T cell receptor beta chains from one specimen sequenced in a study of blood T cell repertoires in COVID-19. Sequencing used immunoSEQ multiplex PCR; TCRdb keeps in-frame clones, though not all of them. The profile shows about 190,000 clones, around 90% of them singletons. The sample taken for sequencing was peripheral blood. The receptors stem from a man aged 40-55 years with active or convalescent COVID-19.

V gene TRBV2 combines with J gene TRBJ2-7, with D perhaps TRBD2 (5 bases). CDR1 is SNHLY and CDR2 is FYNNEI in the germline V gene. The CDR3 runs 13 residues. V lost 5 bases to trimming and J lost 4 bases, with 12 bases between them. The DNA for the CDR3 is TGTGCCAGCAGTCCGAGGGAGCTTTACGAGCAGTACTTC. This gives the protein CASSPRELYEQYF.

The chain's CDR3 is CASSFGTMNTEAFF. In DNA form, the CDR3 reads TGTGCCAGCAGTTTCGGTACCATGAACACTGAAGCTTTCTTT. The chain has TRBV28 and TRBJ1-1; D is undetermined. CDR1 and CDR2 from the germline V gene are MDHEN and SYDVKM. Trimming pared 3 bases from V and 0 bases from J, leaving 8 bases between. CDR3 size: 14 residues.

This clone has more than one count but fewer than ten. The chain is built from TRBV28 and TRBJ1-4; 10 nucleotides line up with TRBD1. This CDR3 region has 16 residues. The V segment lost 5 bases and the J segment 5 bases; nucleotides outside the gene matches: 8. CDR1 and CDR2 from the germline V gene are MDHEN and SYDVKM. The CDR3 DNA reads TGTGCCAGCAGTACCCGGGACAGGGGAGAGAATGAAAAACTGTTTTTT. Translating gives CASSTRDRGENEKLFF.